These T cell receptor beta chains were read from a single sample in a study of cytomegalovirus exposure and HLA in healthy donors. Libraries were prepared by immunoSEQ multiplex PCR; TCRdb keeps only in-frame clonotypes and omits some of them. Of 300,000 to 450,000 clones detected, 86% appear once; the ten largest clones hold under 0.95%. The sequencing input was PBMCs. The receptors here all came from a woman younger than 35 in good health and CMV-seronegative. Both conserved end residues are part of each CDR3. The D gene is left open where the match is weak. Not all rows give a size; the values are once, few, many and, for expanded clones, a class.

d_gene	v_gene	j_gene	abundance	CDR3nt	CDR3aa
TRBD2	TRBV2	TRBJ2-2	NA	TGTGCCAGCAAGGCGGGGGTGAACACCGGGGAGCTGTTTTTT	CASKAGVNTGELFF
NA	TRBV15	TRBJ2-5	NA	TGTGCCACCGCAGCCGAGGGATACCAAGAGACCCAGTACTTC	CATAAEGYQETQYF
NA	TRBV28	TRBJ2-2	NA	TGTGCCAGCAGCTTCAACACCGGGGAGCTGTTTTTT	CASSFNTGELFF
NA	TRBV28	TRBJ1-1	NA	TGTGCCAGCAGTTTTGGGGGGGGCGGCACTGAAGCTTTCTTT	CASSFGGGGTEAFF
NA	TRBV27	TRBJ1-1	NA	TGTGCCAGCAGAGACTCGGGAGCCTACACTGAAGCTTTCTTT	CASRDSGAYTEAFF
TRBD2	TRBV4-1	TRBJ2-4	NA	TGCGCCAGCAGCCAAGATCGGGCTAGCGGGATCCGTCGAGCCAAAAACATTCAGTACTTC	CASSQDRASGIRRAKNIQYF
NA	TRBV7-8	TRBJ2-1	few	TGTGCCAGCAGCTTGCGGGACCGGTCCTACAATGAGCAGTTCTTC	CASSLRDRSYNEQFF
TRBD1	TRBV5-5	TRBJ1-1	NA	TGTGCCAGCAGCCTACAGGGGCGCAACCATTTGAACACTGAAGCTTTCTTT	CASSLQGRNHLNTEAFF
TRBD2	TRBV7-2	TRBJ2-7	NA	TGTGCCAGCAGCTCCCCCGAACTAGCGGTCTACGAGCAGTACTTC	CASSSPELAVYEQYF
TRBD2	TRBV4-1	TRBJ2-3	NA	TGCGCCAGCCAAAACTCAGGACTAGCGGGGCCCATAACCACAGATACGCAGTATTTT	CASQNSGLAGPITTDTQYF
NA	TRBV25-1	TRBJ1-1	NA	TGTGCCAGCCACGGACTGGGGGGGTGGAACACTGAAGCTTTCTTT	CASHGLGGWNTEAFF
NA	TRBV27	TRBJ2-7	once	TGTGCCAGCAGCCCCGGGACTGCAAACTCCTACGAGCAGTACTTC	CASSPGTANSYEQYF
NA	TRBV7-9	TRBJ2-7	NA	TGTGCCAGCAGCGAGAACCAACAGGTATCCGACGAGCAGTACTTC	CASSENQQVSDEQYF
NA	TRBV27	TRBJ2-5	NA	TGTGCCAGCAGTTTATTTTGGGGGCAGTGGGAGACCCAGTACTTC	CASSLFWGQWETQYF
TRBD2	TRBV28	TRBJ2-3	NA	TGTGCCAGCAGCAAAACCAGCGGGAGGGTAGATACGCAGTATTTT	CASSKTSGRVDTQYF
TRBD1	TRBV5-6	TRBJ1-3	NA	TGTGCCAGCAGCGGACGAACGGGACAGGGGGCCTCGTCGTATTTT	CASSGRTGQGASSYF
TRBD2	TRBV2	TRBJ2-5	NA	TGTGCCAGCAGTGCTAGTCGGGGGGTGAAAGAGACCCAGTACTTC	CASSASRGVKETQYF
NA	TRBV11-3	TRBJ1-6	NA	TGTGCCAGCAGCTTAAACCAGAATTCACCCCTCCACTTT	CASSLNQNSPLHF
TRBD2	TRBV5-1	TRBJ2-2	NA	TGCGCCAGCAGCTTGAGCGGGGGGACCTACACCGGGGAGCTGTTTTTT	CASSLSGGTYTGELFF
TRBD1	TRBV30	TRBJ2-3	NA	TGTGCCTGGGCGACAGGGGGCATGAGCACAGATACGCAGTATTTT	CAWATGGMSTDTQYF
TRBD2	TRBV27	TRBJ2-4	NA	TGTGCCAGCATGGTTCTCGGGACTAGCGGGACTCTAGCCAAAAACATTCAGTACTTC	CASMVLGTSGTLAKNIQYF
TRBD2	TRBV11-2	TRBJ2-7	few	TGTGCCAGCAGCGCAGTAGCGGGAGTAGCCTACGAGCAGTACTTC	CASSAVAGVAYEQYF